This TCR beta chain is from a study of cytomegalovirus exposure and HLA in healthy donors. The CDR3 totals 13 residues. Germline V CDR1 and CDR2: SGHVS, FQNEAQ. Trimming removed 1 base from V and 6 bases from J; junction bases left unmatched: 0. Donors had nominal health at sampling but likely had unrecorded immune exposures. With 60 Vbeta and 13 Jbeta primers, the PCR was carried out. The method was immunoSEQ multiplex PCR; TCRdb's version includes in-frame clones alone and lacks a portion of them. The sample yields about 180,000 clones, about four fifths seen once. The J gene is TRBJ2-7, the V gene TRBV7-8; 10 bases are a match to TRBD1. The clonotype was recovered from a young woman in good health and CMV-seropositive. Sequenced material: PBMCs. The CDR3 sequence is CASSLGTGGEQYF. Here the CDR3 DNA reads TGTGCCAGCAGCTTAGGGACAGGGGGCGAGCAGTACTTC.